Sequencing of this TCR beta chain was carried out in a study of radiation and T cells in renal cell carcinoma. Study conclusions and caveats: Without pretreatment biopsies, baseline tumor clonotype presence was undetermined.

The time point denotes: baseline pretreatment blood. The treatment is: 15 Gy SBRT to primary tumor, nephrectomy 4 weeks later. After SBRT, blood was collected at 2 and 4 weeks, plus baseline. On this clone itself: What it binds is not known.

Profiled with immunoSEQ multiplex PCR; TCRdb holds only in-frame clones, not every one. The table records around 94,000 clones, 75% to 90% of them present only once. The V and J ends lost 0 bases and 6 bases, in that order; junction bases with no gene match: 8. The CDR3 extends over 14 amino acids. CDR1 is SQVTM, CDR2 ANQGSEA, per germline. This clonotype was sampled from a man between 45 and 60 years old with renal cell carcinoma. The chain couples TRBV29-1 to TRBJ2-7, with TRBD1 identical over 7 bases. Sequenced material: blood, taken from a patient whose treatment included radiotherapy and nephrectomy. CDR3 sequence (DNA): TGCAGCGTTGAAGATCATAGGGGGCGCGGCGAGCAGTACTTC. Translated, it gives CSVEDHRGRGEQYF.